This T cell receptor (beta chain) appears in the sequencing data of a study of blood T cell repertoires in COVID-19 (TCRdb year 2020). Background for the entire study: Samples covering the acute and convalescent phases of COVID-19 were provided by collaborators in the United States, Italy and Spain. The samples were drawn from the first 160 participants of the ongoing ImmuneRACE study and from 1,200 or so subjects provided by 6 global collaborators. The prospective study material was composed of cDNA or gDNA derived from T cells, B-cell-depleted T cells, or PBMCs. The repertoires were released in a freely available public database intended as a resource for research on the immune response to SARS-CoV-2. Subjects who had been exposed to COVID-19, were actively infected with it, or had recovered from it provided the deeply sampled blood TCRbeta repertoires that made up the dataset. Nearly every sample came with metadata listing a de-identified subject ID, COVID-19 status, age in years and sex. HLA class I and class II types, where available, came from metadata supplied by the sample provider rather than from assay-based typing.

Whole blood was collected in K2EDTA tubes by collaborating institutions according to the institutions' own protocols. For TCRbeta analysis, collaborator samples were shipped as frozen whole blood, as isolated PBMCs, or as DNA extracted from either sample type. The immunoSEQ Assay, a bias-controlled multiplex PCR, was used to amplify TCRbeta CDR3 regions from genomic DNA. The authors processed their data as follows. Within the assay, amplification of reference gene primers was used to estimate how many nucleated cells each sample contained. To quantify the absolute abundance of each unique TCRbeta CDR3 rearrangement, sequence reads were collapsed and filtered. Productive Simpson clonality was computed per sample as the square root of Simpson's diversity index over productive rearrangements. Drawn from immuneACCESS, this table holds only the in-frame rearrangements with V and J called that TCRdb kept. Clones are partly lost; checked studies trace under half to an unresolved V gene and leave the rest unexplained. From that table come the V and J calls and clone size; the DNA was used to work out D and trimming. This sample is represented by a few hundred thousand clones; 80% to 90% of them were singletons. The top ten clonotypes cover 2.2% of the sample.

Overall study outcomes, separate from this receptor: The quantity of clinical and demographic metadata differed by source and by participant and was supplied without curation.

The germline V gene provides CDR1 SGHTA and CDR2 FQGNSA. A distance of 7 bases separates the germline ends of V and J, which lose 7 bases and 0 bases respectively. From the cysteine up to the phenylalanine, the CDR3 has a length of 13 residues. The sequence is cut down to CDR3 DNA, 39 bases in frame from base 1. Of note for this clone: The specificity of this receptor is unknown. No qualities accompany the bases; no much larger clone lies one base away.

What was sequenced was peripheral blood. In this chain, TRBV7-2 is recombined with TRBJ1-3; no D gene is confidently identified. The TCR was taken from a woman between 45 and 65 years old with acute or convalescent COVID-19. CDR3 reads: CASKAGSGNTIYF. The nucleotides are TGTGCCAGCAAGGCGGGCTCTGGAAACACCATATATTTT.